In this sample, the clone carrying this T cell receptor (beta chain) turned up once. Its antigen is not known. The entry originates in a study of T cell responses to AZD1222 COVID-19 vaccine. Overall study findings and caveats: Sampled repertoires all dated from after the peak T cell response.

Generated by immunoSEQ multiplex PCR, the TCRdb table keeps only in-frame clones and is missing some. The sample carries approximately 120,000 clones, 87% recorded once. CDR3 size: 15 residues. The V gene's germline CDR1 is MDHEN and CDR2 SYDVKM. Trimming took off 6 bases at V and 7 bases at J, with 22 bases between the two ends. Sequencing was performed on peripheral blood, taken 28 days after the second AZD1222 dose. The sequence was obtained from an adult who received the AZD1222 COVID-19 vaccine. The chain joins TRBV28 to TRBJ2-7, with D possibly matching TRBD2 (5 bases). The CDR3 DNA reads TGTGCCAGCAGCCGTGCGGGCTTCGGGGTTCGGGAGCAGTACTTC. Translated: CASSRAGFGVREQYF.